The TCR beta chain under discussion was sequenced for a study of vaccination and CD4 T cells after COVID-19. CDR1 and CDR2 (germline): SEHNR, FQNEAQ (reference sequence). Trimming stripped 5 bases from V and 5 bases from J, with 18 bases between. CDR3 length equals 15 residues. General study findings and limits: Median SARS-CoV-2-reactive clonotype numbers rose nonsignificantly, 21 to 38.

This clonotype was counted only a few times. Its antigen is currently unknown. Stated treatment: roughly ten-day PBMC culture with coronavirus spike peptide pools or control peptides (ViraFEST assay). ViraFEST used peptide pools to expand antigen-specific T cells, then sequenced TCRs. Sequencing of cultured CD4+ T cell DNA used the Oncomine TCR Beta short-read assay. From the PCR reads, TCRdb called clonotypes with MiXCR, one entry per CDR3 protein. In the table there are 15,000 or so distinct CDR3 sequences, about 60% of which are singletons. Sequenced sample: CD4+ T cells from blood, cultured in vitro. The V gene is TRBV7-9, the J gene TRBJ1-1; D remains unclear. The source is a human donor who had recovered from COVID-19. This CDR3 reads CASSPPALAGTEAFF. The CDR3 coding sequence is TGTGCCAGCAGCCCCCCGGCCCTCGCGGGAACTGAAGCTTTCTTT.